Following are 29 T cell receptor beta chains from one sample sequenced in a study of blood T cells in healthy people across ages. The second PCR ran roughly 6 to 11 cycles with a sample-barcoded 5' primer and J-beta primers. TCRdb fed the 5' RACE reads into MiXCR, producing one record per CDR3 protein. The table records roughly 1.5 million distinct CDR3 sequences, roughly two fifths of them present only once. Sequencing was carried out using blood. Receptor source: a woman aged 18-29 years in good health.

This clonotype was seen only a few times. CDR3 protein: CASSADRGFAFF. The DNA of the CDR3 is TGTGCCAGCAGTGCCGACAGGGGGTTCGCTTTCTTT. The chain is built from TRBV2 and TRBJ1-1, with 9 bases identical to TRBD1. Losses at the gene ends were 4 bases for V and 11 bases for J; bases not matched to a gene: 5. This CDR3 spans 12 amino acids. Germline V gene sequence: CDR1 SNHLY, CDR2 FYNNEI.

For the CDR3, the DNA is TGTGCCAGCAGTTATACGACAGGGTTCGAGCAGTTCTTC. Protein sequence: CASSYTTGFEQFF. The genes are TRBV27 and TRBJ2-1, with 7 bases that match TRBD1. CDR1 is MNHEY, CDR2 SMNVEV, per germline (reference sequence). V trimming: 4 bases; J trimming: 10 bases; junction bases outside the gene matches: 7. The length of the CDR3 is 13 residues.

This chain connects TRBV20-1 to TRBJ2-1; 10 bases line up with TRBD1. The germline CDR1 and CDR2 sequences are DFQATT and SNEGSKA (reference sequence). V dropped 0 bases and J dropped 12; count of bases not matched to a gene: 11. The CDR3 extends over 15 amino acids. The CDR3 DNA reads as TGCAGTGCTAGAGATTCAGGACAGGGGGTATGCGGGCAGTTCTTC. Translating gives CSARDSGQGVCGQFF.

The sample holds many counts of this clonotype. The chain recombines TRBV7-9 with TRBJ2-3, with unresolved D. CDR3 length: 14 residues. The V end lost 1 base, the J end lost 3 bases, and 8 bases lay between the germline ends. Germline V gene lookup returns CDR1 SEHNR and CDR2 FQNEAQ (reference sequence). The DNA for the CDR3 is TGTGCCAGCAGCTTAGGGGCAGCAACAGATACGCAGTATTTT. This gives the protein CASSLGAATDTQYF.

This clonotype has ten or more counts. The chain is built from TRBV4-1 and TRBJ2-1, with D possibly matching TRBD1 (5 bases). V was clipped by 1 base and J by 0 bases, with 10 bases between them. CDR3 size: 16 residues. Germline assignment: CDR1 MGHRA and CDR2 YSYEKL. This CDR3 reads CASSQVDMISYNEQFF. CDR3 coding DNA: TGCGCCAGCAGCCAAGTGGACATGATCTCCTACAATGAGCAGTTCTTC.

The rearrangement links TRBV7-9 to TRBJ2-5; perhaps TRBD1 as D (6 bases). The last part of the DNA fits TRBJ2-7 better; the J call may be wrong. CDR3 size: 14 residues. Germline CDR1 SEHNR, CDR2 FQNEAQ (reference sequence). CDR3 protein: CASSHGQPPYEQYF. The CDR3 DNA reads TGTGCCAGCAGCCACGGACAGCCCCCCTACGAGCAGTACTTC.

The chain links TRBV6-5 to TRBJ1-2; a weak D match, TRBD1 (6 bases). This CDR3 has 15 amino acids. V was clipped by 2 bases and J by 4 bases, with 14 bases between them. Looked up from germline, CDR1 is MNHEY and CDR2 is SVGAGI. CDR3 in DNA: TGTGCCAGCAGTTACGCGGGGGGCGCGGCCTATGGCTACACCTTC. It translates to CASSYAGGAAYGYTF.

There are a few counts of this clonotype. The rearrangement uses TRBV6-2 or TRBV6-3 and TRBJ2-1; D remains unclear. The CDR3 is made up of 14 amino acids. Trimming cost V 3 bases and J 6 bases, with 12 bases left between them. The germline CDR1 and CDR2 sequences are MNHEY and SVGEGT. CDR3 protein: CASSYRPTGNEQFF. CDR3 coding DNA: TGTGCCAGCAGTTATCGGCCAACGGGCAATGAGCAGTTCTTC.

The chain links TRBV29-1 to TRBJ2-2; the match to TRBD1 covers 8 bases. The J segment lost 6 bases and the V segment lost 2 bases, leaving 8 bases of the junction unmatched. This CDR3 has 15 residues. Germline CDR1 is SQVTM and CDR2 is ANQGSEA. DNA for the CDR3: TGCAGCGTTGAACTCGGGACAGGTTGGGCCGGGGAGCTGTTTTTT. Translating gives CSVELGTGWAGELFF.

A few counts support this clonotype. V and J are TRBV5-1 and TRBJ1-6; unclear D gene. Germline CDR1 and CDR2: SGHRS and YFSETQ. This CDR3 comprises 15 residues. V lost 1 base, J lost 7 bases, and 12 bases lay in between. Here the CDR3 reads CASSLTDPRNSPLHF. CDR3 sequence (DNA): TGCGCCAGCAGCTTGACCGATCCTAGGAATTCACCCCTCCACTTT.

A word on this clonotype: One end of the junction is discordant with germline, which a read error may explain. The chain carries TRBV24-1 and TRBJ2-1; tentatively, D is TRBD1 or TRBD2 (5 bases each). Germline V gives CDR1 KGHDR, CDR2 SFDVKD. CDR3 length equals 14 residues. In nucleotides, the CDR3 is TGTACCACCAGTATAGGGGAGCCCTACAATGAGCAGTTCTTC. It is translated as CTTSIGEPYNEQFF.

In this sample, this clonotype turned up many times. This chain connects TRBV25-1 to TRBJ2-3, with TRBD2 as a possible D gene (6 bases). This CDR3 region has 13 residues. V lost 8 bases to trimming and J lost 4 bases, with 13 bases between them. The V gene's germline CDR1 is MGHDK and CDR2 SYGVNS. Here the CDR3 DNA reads TGTGCCAGCTCCGAACCGGGAGCAGATACGCAGTATTTT. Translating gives CASSEPGADTQYF.

CDR3 loop: CASSGGTGWTYGYTF. The CDR3 nucleotides are TGTGCCAGCAGCGGGGGGACAGGCTGGACCTATGGCTACACCTTC. The chain is built from TRBV7-9 and TRBJ1-2, with 8 bases that match TRBD1. V dropped 5 bases and J dropped 4; count of bases not matched to a gene: 9. In germline, CDR1 is SEHNR, CDR2 FQNEAQ (reference sequence). The CDR3 is 15 amino acids.

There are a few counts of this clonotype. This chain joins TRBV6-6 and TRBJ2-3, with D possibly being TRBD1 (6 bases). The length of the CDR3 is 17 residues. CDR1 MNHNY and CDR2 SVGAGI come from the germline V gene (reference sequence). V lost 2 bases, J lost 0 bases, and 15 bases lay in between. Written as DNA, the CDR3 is TGTGCCAGCAGTTACCGGCCCAGGGGCGAGAGCACAGATACGCAGTATTTT. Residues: CASSYRPRGESTDTQYF.

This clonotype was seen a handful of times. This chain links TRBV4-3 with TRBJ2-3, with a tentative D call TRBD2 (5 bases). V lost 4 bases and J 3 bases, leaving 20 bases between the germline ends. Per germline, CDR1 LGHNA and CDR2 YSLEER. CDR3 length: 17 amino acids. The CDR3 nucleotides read TGCGCCAGCAGCCCTAGAGCGGACCGGGTGGTTACAGATACGCAGTATTTT. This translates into CASSPRADRVVTDTQYF.

Here the CDR3 DNA reads TGTGCCAGCAGTTTGAAGTGGGGGGCTAGCAATCAGCCCCAGCATTTT. Protein: CASSLKWGASNQPQHF. This sequence joins TRBV28 and TRBJ1-5; D is possibly TRBD1 (6 bases). Germline V gene sequence: CDR1 MDHEN, CDR2 SYDVKM. The CDR3 length is 16 residues. Trimming left V 3 bases short and J 0 bases short, with 12 bases between.

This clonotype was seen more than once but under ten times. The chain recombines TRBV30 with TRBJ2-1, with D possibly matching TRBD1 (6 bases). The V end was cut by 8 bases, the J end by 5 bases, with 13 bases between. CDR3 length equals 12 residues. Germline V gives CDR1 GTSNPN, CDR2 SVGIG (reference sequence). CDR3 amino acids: CAGQGTHNEQFF. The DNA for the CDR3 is TGTGCCGGGCAGGGGACCCACAATGAGCAGTTCTTC.

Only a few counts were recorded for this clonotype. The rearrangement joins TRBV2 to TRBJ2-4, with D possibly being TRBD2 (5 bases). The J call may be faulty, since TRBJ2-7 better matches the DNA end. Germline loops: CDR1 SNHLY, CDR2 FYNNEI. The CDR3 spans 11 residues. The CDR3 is CASSGFYEQYF. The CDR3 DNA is TGTGCCAGCTCGGGGTTCTACGAGCAGTACTTC.

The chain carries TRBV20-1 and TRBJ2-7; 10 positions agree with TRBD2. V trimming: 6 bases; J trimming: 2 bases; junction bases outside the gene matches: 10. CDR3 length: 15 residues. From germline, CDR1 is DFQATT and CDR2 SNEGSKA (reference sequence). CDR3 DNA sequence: TGCAGTGCGTCACCTACTAGCGGGGATACCTACGAGCAGTACTTC. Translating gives CSASPTSGDTYEQYF.

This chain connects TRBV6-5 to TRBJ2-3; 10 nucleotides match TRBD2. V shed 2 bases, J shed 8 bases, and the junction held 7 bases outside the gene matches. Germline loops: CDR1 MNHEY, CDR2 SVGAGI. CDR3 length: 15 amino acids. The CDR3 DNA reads TGTGCCAGCAGTTACGAGAAGCGGGAGGGCAGTACGCAGTATTTT. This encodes CASSYEKREGSTQYF.

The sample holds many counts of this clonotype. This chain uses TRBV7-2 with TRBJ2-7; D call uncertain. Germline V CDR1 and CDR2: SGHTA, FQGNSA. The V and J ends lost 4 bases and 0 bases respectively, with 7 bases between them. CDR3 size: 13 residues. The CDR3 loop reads CASSSRSSYEQYF. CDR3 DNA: TGTGCCAGCAGCTCCAGGTCCTCCTACGAGCAGTACTTC.

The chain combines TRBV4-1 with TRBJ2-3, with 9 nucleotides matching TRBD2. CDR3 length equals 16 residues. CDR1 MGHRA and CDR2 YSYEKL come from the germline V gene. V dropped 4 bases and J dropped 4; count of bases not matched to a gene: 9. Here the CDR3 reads CASSLRGSGGADTQYF. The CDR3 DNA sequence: TGCGCCAGCAGCCTCAGGGGTAGCGGGGGCGCAGATACGCAGTATTTT.

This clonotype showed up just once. Written as DNA, the CDR3 is TGTGCCAGCAGCTTAGCTACGACAAGGAATCAGCCCCAGCATTTT. Translated, it gives CASSLATTRNQPQHF. This rearrangement joins TRBV7-9 to TRBJ1-5; no definite D call. Deletions cut 0 bases from V and 4 bases from J, with 10 bases between. The length of the CDR3 is 15 residues. Germline CDR1 and CDR2: SEHNR and FQNEAQ (reference sequence).

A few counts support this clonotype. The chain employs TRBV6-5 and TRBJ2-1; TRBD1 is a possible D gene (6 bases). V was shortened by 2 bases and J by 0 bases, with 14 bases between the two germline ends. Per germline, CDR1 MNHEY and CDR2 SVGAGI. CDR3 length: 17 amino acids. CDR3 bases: TGTGCCAGCAGTTACGGACAGTACCCTTTCTCCTACAATGAGCAGTTCTTC. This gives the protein CASSYGQYPFSYNEQFF.

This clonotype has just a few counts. In DNA, the CDR3 is TGTGCCAGCAGCCCATACGGGAGCGATCAAGAGACCCAGTACTTC. This translates into CASSPYGSDQETQYF. The V gene is TRBV7-2, the J gene TRBJ2-5, with D possibly being TRBD2 (6 bases). Germline V CDR1 and CDR2: SGHTA, FQGNSA. CDR3 length: 15 amino acids. V was clipped by 5 bases and J by 2 bases, with 15 bases between them.

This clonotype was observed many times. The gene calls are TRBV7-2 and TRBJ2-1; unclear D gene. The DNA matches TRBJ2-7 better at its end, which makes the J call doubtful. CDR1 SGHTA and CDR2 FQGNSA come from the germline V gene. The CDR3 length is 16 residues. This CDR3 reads CASSPSVGSSLNEQYF. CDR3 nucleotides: TGTGCCAGCAGCCCGTCGGTGGGCTCCTCCTTAAATGAGCAGTACTTC.

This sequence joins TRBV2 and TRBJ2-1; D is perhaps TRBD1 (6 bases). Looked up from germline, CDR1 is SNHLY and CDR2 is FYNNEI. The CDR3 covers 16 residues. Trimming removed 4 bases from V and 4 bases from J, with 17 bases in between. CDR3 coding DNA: TGTGCCAGCAGTGCTTACAGGGCTGGATCATACAATGAGCAGTTCTTC. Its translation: CASSAYRAGSYNEQFF. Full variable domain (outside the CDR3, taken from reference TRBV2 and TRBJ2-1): EPEVTQTPSHQVTQMGQEVILRCVPISNHLYFYWYRQILGQKVEFLVSFYNNEISEKSEIFDDQFSVERPDGSNFTLKIRSTKLEDSAMYFCASSAYRAGSYNEQFFGPGTRLTVL.

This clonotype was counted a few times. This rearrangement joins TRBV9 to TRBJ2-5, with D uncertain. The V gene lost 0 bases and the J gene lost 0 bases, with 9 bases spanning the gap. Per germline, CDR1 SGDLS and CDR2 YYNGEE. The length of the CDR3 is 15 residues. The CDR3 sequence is CASSVAALNQETQYF. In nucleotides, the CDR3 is TGTGCCAGCAGCGTAGCAGCGCTTAACCAAGAGACCCAGTACTTC.

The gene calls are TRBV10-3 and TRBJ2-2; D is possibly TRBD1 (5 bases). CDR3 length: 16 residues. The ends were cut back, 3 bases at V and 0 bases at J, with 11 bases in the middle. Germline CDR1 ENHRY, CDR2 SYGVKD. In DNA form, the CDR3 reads TGTGCCATCAGTGAAAGGGGAAACGCGAACACCGGGGAGCTGTTTTTT. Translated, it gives CAISERGNANTGELFF.